The present T cell receptor beta chain was sequenced within a study of monozygotic twins with inflammatory bowel disease. Germline V gene data show CDR1 as MNHEY and CDR2 as SMNVEV (reference sequence). This CDR3 has 15 residues. One entry per CDR3 protein, without DNA, is what TCRdb gives after re-calling the 5' RACE reads. This repertoire comprises 150,000 or so distinct CDR3 sequences; its ten largest clones make up 0.95% to 1.5%. Sequencing was carried out using blood. This chain uses TRBV27 with TRBJ2-3. The TCR originated in a human donor with ulcerative colitis or Crohn's disease, or a healthy co-twin of an affected twin (not recorded which). The CDR3 here is CASSFDWQRPDTQYF.